Listed below are T cell receptor beta chains from one sample, sequenced in a study of cytomegalovirus exposure and HLA in healthy donors. Profiling relied on immunoSEQ multiplex PCR, and the TCRdb table lists in-frame clones only, not all of them. The sample lists over 55,000 clones, 75% to 90% occurring once. Sequencing was done on a sample of PBMCs. The receptors originated from a woman in her twenties or thirties in good health and CMV-seropositive. Each CDR3 is given with its conserved first and last residue. A D gene is named only where the DNA matches it firmly. Rows give clone size only sometimes, using once, few, many, or a class for an expanded clone.

TRBJ2-4 | . | TRBV7-2 | . | TGTGCCAGCAGCTTAGTTGCACGGACGTCCGCGGGAGCCAAAAACATTCAGTACTTC | CASSLVARTSAGAKNIQYF
TRBJ2-1 | . | TRBV27 | . | TGTGCCAGCAGTTTGGTAGAAGGGGCGTACAATGAGCAGTTCTTC | CASSLVEGAYNEQFF
TRBJ2-5 | once | TRBV5-8 | . | TGTGCCAGCAGCTTGAGTCGGTGGCGGCCCCAAACCCAGTACTTC | CASSLSRWRPQTQYF
TRBJ2-1 | . | TRBV9 | . | TGTGCCAGCAGCTCGGGACTTAGTAATGAGCAGTTCTTC | CASSSGLSNEQFF
TRBJ2-5 | once | TRBV5-1 | . | TGCGCCAGCAGCTTGGCCAGTAAAGAGACCCAGTACTTC | CASSLASKETQYF
TRBJ1-1 | . | TRBV7-9 | TRBD1 | TGTGCCAGCAAAACAGGGGGGTTGTTGAACACTGAAGCTTTCTTT | CASKTGGLLNTEAFF
TRBJ2-3 | . | TRBV5-6 | TRBD2 | TGTGCCAGCAGCGGTCGACTAGCGGACACAGATACGCAGTATTTT | CASSGRLADTDTQYF
TRBJ1-1 | . | TRBV27 | TRBD1 | TGTGCCAGCAGTTTACGAAGGGACAGACCATTAGAAGCTTTCTTT | CASSLRRDRPLEAFF
TRBJ2-2 | . | TRBV7-9 | . | TGTGCCAGCAGCCGATTCAGAAACCCCACCGGGGAGCTGTTTTTT | CASSRFRNPTGELFF
TRBJ2-5 | . | TRBV10-3 | TRBD2 | TGTGCCATCAGTGAACTAGCGGGAGTAGAGGAGACCCAGTACTTC | CAISELAGVEETQYF
TRBJ2-7 | . | TRBV5-1 | TRBD2 | TGCGCCAGCAGCGAAAGACTAGCGGGGGGGTTTGGTGGGCAGTACTTC | CASSERLAGGFGGQYF
TRBJ2-5 | . | TRBV28 | . | TGTGCCAGCAGTTTGGTGGGGCAGTACCAAGAGACCCAGTACTTC | CASSLVGQYQETQYF
TRBJ2-1 | few | TRBV6-5 | . | TGTGCCAGCAGTTACGACAGCGAGCAGTTCTTC | CASSYDSEQFF
TRBJ2-1 | . | TRBV5-1 | TRBD2 | TGCGCCAGCAGCTTTACTAGCGGGAGGGTAGATGAGCAGTTCTTC | CASSFTSGRVDEQFF
TRBJ1-4 | . | TRBV28 | TRBD1 | TGTGCCAGCAGGCCCGGGACAGCTAATGAAAAACTGTTTTTT | CASRPGTANEKLFF
TRBJ2-1 | . | TRBV9 | TRBD2 | TGTGCCAGCAGCGGAGGGACTAGCGGGATATCTGAGCAGTTCTTC | CASSGGTSGISEQFF
TRBJ2-7 | . | TRBV4-2 | TRBD2 | TGTGCCAGCAGCCAAGAACAACTAGCGACCACCTACGAGCAGTACTTC | CASSQEQLATTYEQYF
TRBJ1-1 | . | TRBV7-9 | . | TGTGCCAGCAGCTCAGGGGATTTTCGTAACACTGAAGCTTTCTTT | CASSSGDFRNTEAFF
TRBJ2-5 | . | TRBV7-8 | TRBD1 | TGTGCCAGCAGCTTAGGGGGACAGGGGGTTCAAGAGACCCAGTACTTC | CASSLGGQGVQETQYF
TRBJ2-1 | . | TRBV11-2 | TRBD2 | TGTGCCAGCAGCCGTAGCGGGAGCTCCTACAATGAGCAGTTCTTC | CASSRSGSSYNEQFF
TRBJ1-2 | once | TRBV5-6 | . | TGTGCCAGCAGCTTAAGACATTCAGTTTATGGCTACTCCTTC | CASSLRHSVYGYSF
TRBJ2-1 | . | TRBV29-1 | . | TGCAGCGTTGGGTCGCGGTACAATGAGCAGTTCTTC | CSVGSRYNEQFF
TRBJ1-3 | . | TRBV11-1 | . | TGTGCCAGCAGCTTTGGCGGCGGAAACACCATATATTTT | CASSFGGGNTIYF
TRBJ2-5 | once | TRBV6-1 | . | TGTGCCAGCAGTGAAGCTCCCCTCCAAGAGACCCAGTACTTC | CASSEAPLQETQYF
TRBJ2-7 | . | TRBV19 | . | TGTGCCAGTAGTGGATGGGGCCGTTCTAGTACCAAGCAGTACTTC | CASSGWGRSSTKQYF
TRBJ2-5 | . | TRBV7-3 | TRBD2 | TGTGCCAGCAGCCCGGGACTAGCGCTCTCAGAGACCCAGTACTTC | CASSPGLALSETQYF
TRBJ2-3 | . | TRBV27 | . | TGTGCCAGCAGTTCTGGGTGGGCTAGCACAGATACGCAGTATTTT | CASSSGWASTDTQYF